This TCR beta chain was sequenced for a study of lymphopenia after photon versus proton radiotherapy. Study conclusions and caveats: Post-nadir diversity loss with photons came from oligoclonal expansion, particularly CD8+ Temra cells.

Worth noting for this clone: The target antigen is unknown.

The CDR3 totals 12 residues. V lost 4 bases, J lost 3 bases, and 10 bases lay in between. CDR1 and CDR2 (germline): SQVTM, ANQGSEA. Some clones are missing from TCRdb's copy, which holds only in-frame ones; the method was immunoSEQ multiplex PCR. The sample includes approximately 65,000 clones, 87% of them seen just once. The chain links TRBV29-1 to TRBJ2-7, with TRBD1 as a possible D gene (6 bases). The material sequenced was peripheral blood, taken from a patient treated with proton-based radiotherapy. The sequence came from an elderly man with esophageal cancer. CDR3: CSVGTAFYEQYF. The CDR3 coding sequence is TGCAGCGTTGGGACAGCTTTCTACGAGCAGTACTTC.